This T cell receptor (beta chain) was recorded in a study of CD8+CD57+ T cells in acquired aplastic anemia. Overall study context: Sorted cells (CD4+ and CD8+) yielded DNA amounts that averaged roughly 3.2 ug. Study outcomes and limitations: Any difference that existed in CD8+ Simpson's diversity between patients and controls was not significant. Between patients and controls, 25 to 35 CD8+ CDR3 sequences were found in common.

Whoever was chosen for sequencing had shown CD8+CD57+ cell expansion by flow cytometry. Each patient carried a diagnosis of severe acquired aplastic anemia. Profiles of TCR beta VDJ and CDR3 were generated from a genomic DNA template. A single record per CDR3 protein comes from TCRdb applying MiXCR to the reads. The sample holds around 170,000 distinct CDR3 sequences, roughly 50% seen once. The CDR3 runs 15 residues. The germline V gene encodes CDR1 LNHNV and CDR2 YYDKDF (reference sequence). V trimming: 0 bases; J trimming: 4 bases; junction bases outside the gene matches: 0. This clonotype was observed many times. Its antigen is unidentified.

The sequencing sample was made of sorted CD4+, CD8+, or CD8+CD57+ T cells (not recorded which) from PBMCs. This sequence joins TRBV15 and TRBJ2-3; 11 bases are shared with TRBD2. This TCR derives from a human donor with aplastic anemia. The CDR3 sequence: CATSRDSGGADTQYF. Written as DNA, the CDR3 is TGTGCCACCAGCAGAGATAGCGGGGGGGCAGATACGCAGTATTTT.